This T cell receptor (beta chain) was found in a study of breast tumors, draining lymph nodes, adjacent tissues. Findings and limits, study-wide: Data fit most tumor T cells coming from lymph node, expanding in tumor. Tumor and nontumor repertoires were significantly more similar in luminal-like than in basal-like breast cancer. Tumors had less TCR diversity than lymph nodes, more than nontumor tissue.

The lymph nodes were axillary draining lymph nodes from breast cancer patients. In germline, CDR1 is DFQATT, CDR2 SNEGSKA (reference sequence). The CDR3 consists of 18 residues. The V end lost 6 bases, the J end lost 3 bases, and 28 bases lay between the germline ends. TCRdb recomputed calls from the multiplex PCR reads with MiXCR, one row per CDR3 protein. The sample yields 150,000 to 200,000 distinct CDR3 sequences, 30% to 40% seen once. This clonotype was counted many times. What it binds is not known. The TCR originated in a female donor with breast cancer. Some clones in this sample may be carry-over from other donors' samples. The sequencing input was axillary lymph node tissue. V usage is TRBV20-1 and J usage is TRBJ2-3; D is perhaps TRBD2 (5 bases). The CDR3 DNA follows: TGCAGTGCCCGAGGGCTTCCTTGGATCCCCTTAAGGACAGATACGCAGTATTTT. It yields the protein CSARGLPWIPLRTDTQYF.